This T cell receptor beta chain was sequenced in a study of T cells in localized non-small cell lung cancer. Germline lookup yields CDR1 LNHDA and CDR2 SQIVND (reference sequence). Unmatched junction bases numbered 6, after V lost 5 bases and J lost 4 bases. CDR3 length: 16 amino acids. Only a few counts were recorded for this clone. The assay was immunoSEQ multiplex PCR, and TCRdb's table has in-frame clones only and misses some. The table shows roughly 700 clones, with around 25% occurring only once. The sequence derives from a woman aged 40 to 75 with stage III lung adenocarcinoma. The chain has TRBV19 and TRBJ2-2; 11 nucleotides align to TRBD1. Specimen: lung tumor tissue, collected before any cancer treatment. The CDR3 protein is CASSVGTGGFTGELFF. The DNA for the CDR3 is TGTGCCAGTAGTGTTGGGACAGGGGGTTTCACCGGGGAGCTGTTTTTT. The full variable domain, rest sourced from reference TRBV19 and TRBJ2-2, is DGGITQSPKYLFRKEGQNVTLSCEQNLNHDAMYWYRQDPGQGLRLIYYSQIVNDFQKGDIAEGYSVSREKKESFPLTVTSAQKNPTAFYLCASSVGTGGFTGELFFGEGSRLTVL.